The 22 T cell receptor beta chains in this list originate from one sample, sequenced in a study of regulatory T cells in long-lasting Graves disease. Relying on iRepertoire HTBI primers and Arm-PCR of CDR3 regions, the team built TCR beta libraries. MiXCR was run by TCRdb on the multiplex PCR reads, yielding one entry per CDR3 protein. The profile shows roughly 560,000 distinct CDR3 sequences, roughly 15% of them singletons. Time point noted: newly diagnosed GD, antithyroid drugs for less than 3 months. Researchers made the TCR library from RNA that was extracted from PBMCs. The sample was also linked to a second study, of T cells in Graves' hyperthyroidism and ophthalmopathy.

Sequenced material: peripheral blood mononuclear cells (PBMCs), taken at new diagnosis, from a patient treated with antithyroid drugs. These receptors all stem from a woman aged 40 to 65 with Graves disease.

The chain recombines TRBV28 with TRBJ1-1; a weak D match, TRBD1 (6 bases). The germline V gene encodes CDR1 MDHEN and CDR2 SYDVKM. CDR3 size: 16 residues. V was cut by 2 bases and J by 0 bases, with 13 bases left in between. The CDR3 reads CASSLGDTFMNTEAFF. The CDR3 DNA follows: TGTGCCAGCAGTTTAGGGGACACCTTCATGAACACTGAAGCTTTCTTT.

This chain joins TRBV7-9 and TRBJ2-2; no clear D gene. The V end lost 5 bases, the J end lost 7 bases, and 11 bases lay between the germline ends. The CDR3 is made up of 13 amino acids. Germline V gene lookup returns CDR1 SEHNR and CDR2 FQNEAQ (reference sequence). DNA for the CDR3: TGTGCCAGCAGCCCCCCCATTGGCGGGGAGCTGTTTTTT. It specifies CASSPPIGGELFF.

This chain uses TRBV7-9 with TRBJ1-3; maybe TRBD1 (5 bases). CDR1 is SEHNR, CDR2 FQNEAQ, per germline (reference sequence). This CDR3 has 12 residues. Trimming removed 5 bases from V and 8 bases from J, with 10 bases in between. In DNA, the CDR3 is TGTGCCAGCAGCACTCAGGGTGACACCATATATTTT. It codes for CASSTQGDTIYF.

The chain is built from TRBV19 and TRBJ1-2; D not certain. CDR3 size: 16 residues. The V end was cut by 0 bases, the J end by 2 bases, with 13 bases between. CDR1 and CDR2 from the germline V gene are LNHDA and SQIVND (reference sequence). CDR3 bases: TGTGCCAGTAGTATAGAAATTTGGGAACGGAACTATGGCTACACCTTC. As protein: CASSIEIWERNYGYTF.

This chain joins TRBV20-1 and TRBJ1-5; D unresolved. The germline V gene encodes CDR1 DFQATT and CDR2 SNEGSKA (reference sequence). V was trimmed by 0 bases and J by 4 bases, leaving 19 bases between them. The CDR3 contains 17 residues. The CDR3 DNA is TGCAGTGCTAGAGATCCTGGCGGGCAGGTCGCAAATCAGCCCCAGCATTTT. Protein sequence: CSARDPGGQVANQPQHF.

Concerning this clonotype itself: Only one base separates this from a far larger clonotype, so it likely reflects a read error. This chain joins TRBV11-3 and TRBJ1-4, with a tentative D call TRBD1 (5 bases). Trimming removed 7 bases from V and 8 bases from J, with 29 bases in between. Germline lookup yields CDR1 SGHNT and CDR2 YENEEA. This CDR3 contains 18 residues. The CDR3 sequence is CASNQHSAGTPTTEKLFF. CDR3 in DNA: TGTGCCAGCAACCAACACAGCGCAGGGACTCCGACTACGGAAAAACTGTTTTTT.

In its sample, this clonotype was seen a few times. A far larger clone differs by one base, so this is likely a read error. The CDR3 bases are TGTGCCAGCACCTACACAGATACGCAGTATTTT. It yields the protein CASTYTDTQYF. The genes are TRBV12-3 or TRBV12-4 and TRBJ2-3; D unclear. The ends were cut back, 7 bases at V and 2 bases at J, with 4 bases in the middle. This CDR3 has 11 residues.

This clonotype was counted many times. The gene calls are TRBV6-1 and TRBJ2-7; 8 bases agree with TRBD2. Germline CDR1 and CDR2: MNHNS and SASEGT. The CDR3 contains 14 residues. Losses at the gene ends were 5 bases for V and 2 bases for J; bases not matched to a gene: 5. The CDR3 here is CASSTGGAAYEQYF. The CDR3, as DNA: TGTGCCAGCAGTACCGGGGGGGCGGCCTACGAGCAGTACTTC.

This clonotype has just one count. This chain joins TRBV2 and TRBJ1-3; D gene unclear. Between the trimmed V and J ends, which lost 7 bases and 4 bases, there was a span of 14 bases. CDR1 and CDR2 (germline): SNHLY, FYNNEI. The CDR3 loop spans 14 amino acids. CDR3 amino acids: CASTSTSSGNTIYF. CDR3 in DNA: TGTGCCAGCACCTCGACTAGCTCCGGAAACACCATATATTTT.

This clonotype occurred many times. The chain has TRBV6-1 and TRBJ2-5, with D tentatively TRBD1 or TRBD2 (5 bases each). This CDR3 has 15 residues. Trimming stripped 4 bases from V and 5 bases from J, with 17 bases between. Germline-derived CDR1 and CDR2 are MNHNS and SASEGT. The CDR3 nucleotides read TGTGCCAGCAGTGGATCCGGGACCGCTTGGGAGACCCAGTACTTC. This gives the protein CASSGSGTAWETQYF.

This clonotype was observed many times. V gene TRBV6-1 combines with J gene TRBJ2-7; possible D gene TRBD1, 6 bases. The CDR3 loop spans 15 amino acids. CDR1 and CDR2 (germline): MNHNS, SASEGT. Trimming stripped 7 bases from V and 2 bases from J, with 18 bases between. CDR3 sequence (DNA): TGTGCCAGCATACAGACCCGGGACATAGCCTACGAGCAGTACTTC. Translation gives CASIQTRDIAYEQYF.

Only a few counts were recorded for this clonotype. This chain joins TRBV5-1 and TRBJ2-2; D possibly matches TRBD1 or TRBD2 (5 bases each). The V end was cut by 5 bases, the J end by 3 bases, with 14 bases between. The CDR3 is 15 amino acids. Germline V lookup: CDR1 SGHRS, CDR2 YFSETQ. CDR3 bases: TGCGCCAGCAGATTAGGGGCCGGGGACACCGGGGAGCTGTTTTTT. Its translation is CASRLGAGDTGELFF.

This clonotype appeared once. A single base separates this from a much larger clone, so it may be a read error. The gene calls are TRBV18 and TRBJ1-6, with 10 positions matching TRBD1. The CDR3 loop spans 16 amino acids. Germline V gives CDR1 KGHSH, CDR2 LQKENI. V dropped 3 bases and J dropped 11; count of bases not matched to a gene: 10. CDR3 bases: TGTGCCAGCTCACCTTCGACAGGGGGCAATGGCCCACCCCTCCACTTT. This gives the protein CASSPSTGGNGPPLHF.

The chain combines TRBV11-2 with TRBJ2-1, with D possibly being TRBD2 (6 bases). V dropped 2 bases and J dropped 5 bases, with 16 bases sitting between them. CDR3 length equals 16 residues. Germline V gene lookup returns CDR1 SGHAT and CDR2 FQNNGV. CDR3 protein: CASSLRLAVTHNEQFF. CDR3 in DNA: TGTGCCAGCAGCTTACGGTTAGCGGTAACACACAATGAGCAGTTCTTC.

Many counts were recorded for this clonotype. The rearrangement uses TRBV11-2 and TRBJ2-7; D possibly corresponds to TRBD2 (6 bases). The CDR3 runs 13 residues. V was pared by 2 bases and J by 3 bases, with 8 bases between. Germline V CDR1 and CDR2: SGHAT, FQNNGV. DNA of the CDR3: TGTGCCAGCAGCTTAAACGGGGGCTACGAGCAGTACTTC. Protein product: CASSLNGGYEQYF.

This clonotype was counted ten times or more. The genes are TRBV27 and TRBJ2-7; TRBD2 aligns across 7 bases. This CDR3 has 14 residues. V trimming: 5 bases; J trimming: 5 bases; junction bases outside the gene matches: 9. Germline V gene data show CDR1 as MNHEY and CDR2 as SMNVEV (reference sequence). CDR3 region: CASSMEWGRDEQYF. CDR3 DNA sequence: TGTGCCAGCAGTATGGAGTGGGGGAGGGACGAGCAGTACTTC.

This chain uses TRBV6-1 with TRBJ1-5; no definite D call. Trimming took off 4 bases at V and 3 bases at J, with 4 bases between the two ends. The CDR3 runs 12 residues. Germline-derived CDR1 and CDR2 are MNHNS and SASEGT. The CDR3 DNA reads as TGTGCCAGCAGTGGGGCCAATCAGCCCCAGCATTTT. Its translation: CASSGANQPQHF.

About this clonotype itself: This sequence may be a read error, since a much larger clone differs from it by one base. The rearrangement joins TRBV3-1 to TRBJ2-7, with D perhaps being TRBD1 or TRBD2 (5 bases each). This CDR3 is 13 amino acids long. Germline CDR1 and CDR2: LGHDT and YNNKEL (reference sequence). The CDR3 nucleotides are TGTCCCAGCAGCCAGAGGGGCTCCTACGAGCAGTACTTC. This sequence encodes CPSSQRGSYEQYF.

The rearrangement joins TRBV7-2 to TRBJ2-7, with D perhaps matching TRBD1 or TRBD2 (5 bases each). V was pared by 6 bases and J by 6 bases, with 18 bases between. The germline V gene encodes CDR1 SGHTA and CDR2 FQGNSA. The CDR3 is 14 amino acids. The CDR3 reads CASSLTGRGSEQYF. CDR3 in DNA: TGTGCCAGCAGTCTTACAGGTCGGGGCAGCGAGCAGTACTTC. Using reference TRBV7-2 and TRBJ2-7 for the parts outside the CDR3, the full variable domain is GAGVSQSPSNKVTEKGKDVELRCDPISGHTALYWYRQSLGQGLEFLIYFQGNSAPDKSGLPSDRFSAERTGGSVSTLTIQRTQQEDSAVYLCASSLTGRGSEQYFGPGTRLTVT.

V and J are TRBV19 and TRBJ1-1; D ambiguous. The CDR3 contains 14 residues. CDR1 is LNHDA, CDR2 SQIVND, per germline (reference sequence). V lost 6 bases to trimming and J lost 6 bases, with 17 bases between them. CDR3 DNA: TGTGCCAGTAGCCTGGGCGCTGATCTCCCTGAAGCTTTCTTT. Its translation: CASSLGADLPEAFF.

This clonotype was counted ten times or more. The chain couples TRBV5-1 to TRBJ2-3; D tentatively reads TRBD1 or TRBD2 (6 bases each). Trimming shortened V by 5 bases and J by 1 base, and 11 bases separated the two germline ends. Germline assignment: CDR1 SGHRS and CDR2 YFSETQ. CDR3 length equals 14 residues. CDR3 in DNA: TGCGCCAGCAGTCCGGGGGCCGGCACAGATACGCAGTATTTT. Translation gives CASSPGAGTDTQYF.

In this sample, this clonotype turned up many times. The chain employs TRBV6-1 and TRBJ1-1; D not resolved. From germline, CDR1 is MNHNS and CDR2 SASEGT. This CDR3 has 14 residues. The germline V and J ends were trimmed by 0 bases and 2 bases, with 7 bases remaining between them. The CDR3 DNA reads TGTGCCAGCAGTGAAGCAGGAGCCAACACTGAAGCTTTCTTT. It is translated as CASSEAGANTEAFF.